One T cell receptor (beta chain) is described in this entry. Its target is not known. This CDR3 region has 13 residues. The V end lost 4 bases, the J end lost 5 bases, and 9 bases lay between the germline ends. Germline V CDR1 and CDR2: SNHLY, FYNNEI. Each CDR3 protein is one row after TCRdb ran MiXCR on the 5' RACE reads. The table includes some 140,000 distinct CDR3 sequences, about 10% detected once. The data are from a study of CD8 T cells in ankylosing spondylitis. Whole-study results and caveats: Matched ankylosing spondylitis synovial fluid reportedly showed significant enrichment of disease-linked clones.

The clonotype comes from a female donor with ankylosing spondylitis or in good health (not recorded which). The chain has TRBV2 and TRBJ2-1; D is possibly TRBD2 (5 bases). The source material was blood, either unsorted or a sorted T cell fraction (not recorded which). CDR3 sequence (DNA): TGTGCCAGCAGTGTAGGACTTAACAATGAGCAGTTCTTC. Translating gives CASSVGLNNEQFF.